This T cell receptor (beta chain) was captured by sequencing in a study of T-cell memory formation after mild COVID-19. Points from the study as a whole: Nothing showed for sure that second-wave clones peaking on day 37 were SARS-CoV-2 specific.

This clonotype has at least ten counts. Its antigen is unknown. MiXCR, applied by TCRdb to the 5' RACE reads, yields one record per CDR3 protein. The data hold a few hundred thousand distinct CDR3 sequences, with more than 13% observed a single time. The CDR3 covers 18 residues. The trim removed 2 bases at V and 3 bases at J, leaving 13 bases unmatched. Germline values: CDR1 MDHEN, CDR2 SYDVKM. The clonotype comes from a man younger than 35 who had mild COVID-19 (a few samples of this study predate the infection). Cell type and time point are not known. The gene calls are TRBV28 and TRBJ1-5, with 7 bases aligning to TRBD1. The sequenced sample was PBMCs or a T cell subset sorted from them (not recorded which). The DNA of the CDR3 is TGTGCCAGCAGTTTAGCCACAGGGGAGTTCCTCGCCAATCAGCCCCAGCATTTT. It translates to CASSLATGEFLANQPQHF. Variable domain in full (rest from reference TRBV28 and TRBJ1-5): DVKVTQSSRYLVKRTGEKVFLECVQDMDHENMFWYRQDPGLGLRLIYFSYDVKMKEKGDIPEGYSVSREKKERFSLILESASTNQTSMYLCASSLATGEFLANQPQHFGDGTRLSIL.